The 12 T cell receptor beta chains in this list originate from one sample, sequenced in a study of OX40 agonist ivuxolimab in advanced cancers. Measured with immunoSEQ multiplex PCR; TCRdb has only the in-frame clones, and not every one. The sample has some 30,000 clones; around nine tenths are singletons. Source: CD4+ or CD8+ T cells sorted from blood, taken in a trial of the OX40 agonist ivuxolimab. Receptors originate from an adult with an advanced solid tumor such as melanoma, head and neck, liver or kidney cancer.

This chain uses TRBV4-1 with TRBJ2-2, with D possibly being TRBD1 or TRBD2 (6 bases each). Trimming shortened V by 0 bases and J by 6 bases, and 8 bases separated the two germline ends. The CDR3 is 14 residues long. Per the germline V gene, CDR1 is MGHRA and CDR2 is YSYEKL. CDR3 sequence reads: CASSQDRGPGELFF. CDR3 bases: TGCGCCAGCAGCCAAGATCGGGGGCCCGGGGAGCTGTTTTTT.

CDR3 sequence reads: CASSQCGQCPYF. The CDR3 DNA is TGCGCCAGCAGCCAATGTGGACAGTGTCCCTACTTC. This sequence joins TRBV4-1 and TRBJ2-7; weak D call: TRBD1 (6 bases). The germline V gene encodes CDR1 MGHRA and CDR2 YSYEKL. This CDR3 comprises 12 residues. V shed 2 bases and J shed 13 bases, with 15 bases lying between them.

V is TRBV30 and J is TRBJ1-2, with 12 bases lining up with TRBD1. The germline gives CDR1 GTSNPN, CDR2 SVGIG (reference sequence). The CDR3 is made up of 17 amino acids. The V and J ends lost 5 bases and 5 bases, in that order; junction bases with no gene match: 15. In DNA form, the CDR3 reads TGTGCCTGGGTACCCGCCGGCGGGACAGGGGGCAGGTATGGCTACACCTTC. Its translation is CAWVPAGGTGGRYGYTF. The full variable domain, with the rest looked up from reference TRBV30 and TRBJ1-2, is SQTIHQWPATLVQPVGSPLSLECTVEGTSNPNLYWYRQAAGRGLQLLFYSVGIGQISSEVPQNLSASRPQDRQFILSSKKLLLSDSGFYLCAWVPAGGTGGRYGYTFGSGTRLTVV.

The rearrangement joins TRBV7-2 to TRBJ2-7; the D gene is possibly TRBD2 (7 bases). The CDR3 contains 15 residues. Germline lookup yields CDR1 SGHTA and CDR2 FQGNSA. The germline V and J ends were trimmed by 2 bases and 2 bases, with 13 bases remaining between them. CDR3 loop: CASSLYRGAPYEQYF. CDR3 bases: TGTGCCAGCAGCTTATATCGGGGGGCCCCCTACGAGCAGTACTTC.

The V gene is TRBV7-7, the J gene TRBJ2-1; TRBD2 aligns across 7 bases. Germline V gene sequence: CDR1 SSHAT, CDR2 FNYEAQ (reference sequence). V dropped 1 base and J dropped 4; count of bases not matched to a gene: 4. The CDR3 totals 15 residues. CDR3 loop: CASSLGSGGYNEQFF. The CDR3 DNA sequence: TGTGCCAGCAGCTTAGGTTCGGGGGGTTACAATGAGCAGTTCTTC. The full variable domain, completed using reference TRBV7-7 and TRBJ2-1, is GAGVSQSPRYKVTKRGQDVTLRCDPISSHATLYWYQQALGQGPEFLTYFNYEAQPDKSGLPSDRFSAERPEGSISTLTIQRTEQRDSAMYRCASSLGSGGYNEQFFGPGTRLTVL.

This rearrangement joins TRBV6-5 to TRBJ2-7, with a weak D call TRBD2 (6 bases). Germline-derived CDR1 and CDR2 are MNHEY and SVGAGI. The V end was cut by 6 bases, the J end by 2 bases, with 11 bases between. CDR3 length: 13 amino acids. CDR3: CASSPGTAYEQYF. The CDR3 bases are TGTGCCAGCAGCCCAGGGACTGCCTACGAGCAGTACTTC.

CDR3: CASSPQVTGAPYNEQFF. The DNA of the CDR3 is TGTGCCAGCAGTCCCCAGGTGACAGGGGCCCCCTACAATGAGCAGTTCTTC. The rearrangement links TRBV27 to TRBJ2-1, with 8 bases aligning to TRBD1. CDR1 MNHEY and CDR2 SMNVEV come from the germline V gene (reference sequence). This CDR3 has 17 residues. The junction had 11 bases not matched to a gene; V was cut back by 5 bases and J by 2 bases.

This chain joins TRBV6-6 and TRBJ1-1, with D perhaps TRBD1 (5 bases). CDR3 length: 15 residues. Germline CDR1 MNHNY, CDR2 SVGAGI (reference sequence). The ends were cut back, 4 bases at V and 2 bases at J, with 14 bases in the middle. CDR3 residues: CASSSGTSRNTEAFF. CDR3 coding DNA: TGTGCCAGCAGTTCCGGGACCTCCCGAAACACTGAAGCTTTCTTT.

This clone was counted between two and nine times. The chain employs TRBV5-1 and TRBJ2-1; TRBD2 matches at 16 bases. The V segment lost 3 bases and the J segment 12 bases; nucleotides outside the gene matches: 9. This CDR3 is 16 amino acids long. The V gene's germline CDR1 is SGHRS and CDR2 YFSETQ. CDR3 bases: TGCGCCAGCAGCTCCGAGGGACTAGCGGGGGGGCCGGGGCAGTTCTTC. This codes for CASSSEGLAGGPGQFF.

Only a few counts were recorded for this clone. The chain recombines TRBV4-3 with TRBJ2-7; TRBD1 matches at 9 bases. There are 16 residues in the CDR3. V shed 0 bases and J 5 bases; nucleotides not matched to a gene: 8. From germline, CDR1 is LGHNA and CDR2 YSLEER. Written as DNA, the CDR3 is TGCGCCAGCAGCCAAGATGAAGGGACAGGGTCCCACGAGCAGTACTTC. It encodes CASSQDEGTGSHEQYF.

The chain is built from TRBV15 and TRBJ1-5; tentatively, D is TRBD1 (5 bases). Germline V gene lookup returns CDR1 LNHNV and CDR2 YYDKDF (reference sequence). Trimming left V 8 bases short and J 0 bases short, with 11 bases between. The CDR3 is 14 amino acids. The CDR3 reads CATQGTDSNQPQHF. As DNA, the CDR3 is TGTGCCACCCAGGGAACAGATAGCAATCAGCCCCAGCATTTT. Full variable domain (missing parts from reference TRBV15 and TRBJ1-5): DAMVIQNPRYQVTQFGKPVTLSCSQTLNHNVMYWYQQKSSQAPKLLFHYYDKDFNNEADTPDNFQSRRPNTSFCFLDIRSPGLGDTAMYLCATQGTDSNQPQHFGDGTRLSIL.

This clone appeared once. The chain uses TRBV11-3 and TRBJ1-1, with D possibly being TRBD1 (5 bases). This CDR3 comprises 15 residues. Germline CDR1 and CDR2: SGHNT and YENEEA. Deletions cut 4 bases from V and 3 bases from J, with 15 bases between. As DNA, the CDR3 is TGTGCCAGCAGCTCCGGTACAGGCGGGGACACTGAAGCTTTCTTT. Translation gives CASSSGTGGDTEAFF. The entire variable domain, with the rest obtained from reference TRBV11-3 and TRBJ1-1, is as follows: EAGVVQSPRYKIIEKKQPVAFWCNPISGHNTLYWYLQNLGQGPELLIRYENEEAVDDSQLPKDRFSAERLKGVDSTLKIQPAELGDSAVYLCASSSGTGGDTEAFFGQGTRLTVV.